This T cell receptor beta chain was identified in a study of blood T cell repertoires in COVID-19. On the study more broadly: T cells, B-cell-depleted T cells, or PBMCs provided the cDNA or gDNA that served as material.

TCRdb's table, derived via immunoSEQ multiplex PCR, lists solely in-frame clones and lacks some. The data hold approximately 230,000 clones, with 75% to 90% observed a single time. From germline, CDR1 is LGHNA and CDR2 YSLEER. With V trimmed by 1 base and J by 4 bases, 6 bases remained unmatched. The CDR3 consists of 16 residues. Sequenced sample: PBMCs or T cells enriched from blood (not recorded which). This TCR was sampled from a woman in her thirties who had recovered from COVID-19. The chain carries TRBV4-3 and TRBJ2-4; 8 bases agree with TRBD1. The CDR3 protein is CASSQVRDRTKNIQYF. Here the CDR3 DNA reads TGCGCCAGCAGCCAAGTCCGGGACAGGACAAAAAACATTCAGTACTTC.